This is a list of T cell receptor beta chains from one sample in a study of blood T cell repertoires in COVID-19. Here immunoSEQ multiplex PCR was the method, and the copy in TCRdb shows in-frame clones only, minus some. The sample lists 41,000 or so clones, approximately 90% occurring once. The sample comprised peripheral blood. Receptors originate from a man aged 55 to 69 with acute or convalescent COVID-19. The CDR3 runs from the conserved cysteine through the conserved F or W. A D gene is named only where the DNA matches it firmly. Clone sizes are given selectively: once, few, many, or a class where the clone is expanded.

J	D	size	length	V	DNA	CDR3
TRBJ1-2	-	once	13	TRBV3-1/TRBV3-2	TGTGCCAGCAGCCCACAGGGTAGTAAGGGCTACACCTTC	CASSPQGSKGYTF
TRBJ2-1	-	-	14	TRBV21-1	TGTGCCAGCAGCAATGGAGCAACACTGCATGAGCAGTTCTTC	CASSNGATLHEQFF
TRBJ2-5	-	-	13	TRBV2	TGTGCCAGCAGTGATAGGAGTGGAGAGACCCAGTACTTC	CASSDRSGETQYF
TRBJ1-2	TRBD1	-	15	TRBV9	TGTGCCAGCAGCCTATTGACAGGGGGGAGCTATGGCTACACCTTC	CASSLLTGGSYGYTF
TRBJ2-7	-	-	12	TRBV2	TGTGCCAGCAGTGAAGATACGGGAGAGCAGTACTTC	CASSEDTGEQYF
TRBJ2-2	-	-	14	TRBV4-2	TGTGCCAGCAGCCAACGGGGTCGGACCGGGGAGCTGTTTTTT	CASSQRGRTGELFF
TRBJ2-2	TRBD2	-	14	TRBV10-3	TGTGCCATCAGCCCCAGAGCGGGGGACGGGGAGCTGTTTTTT	CAISPRAGDGELFF
TRBJ1-1	-	-	11	TRBV28	TGTGCCAGCGGAGTTGCGACTGAAGCTTTCTTT	CASGVATEAFF
TRBJ2-7	TRBD1	-	14	TRBV6-5	TGTGCCAGCAGCCGGACAGGCAGCTCCTACGAGCAGTACTTC	CASSRTGSSYEQYF
TRBJ2-7	TRBD2	-	16	TRBV4-2	TGTGCCAGCAGCCAACTACTAGCGGGGGGGCTGTACGAGCAGTACTTC	CASSQLLAGGLYEQYF
TRBJ2-1	-	-	15	TRBV7-2	TGTGCCAGCAGCTTAGGACAGGGAGGCTACAATGAGCAGTTCTTC	CASSLGQGGYNEQFF
TRBJ2-3	-	-	15	TRBV23-1	TGCGCCAGCAGGCCTCCGGGGGACGTCACAGATACGCAGTATTTT	CASRPPGDVTDTQYF
TRBJ2-1	-	-	13	TRBV2	TGTGCCAGCAGTGGCCTAGGGGGAGTTGAGCAGTTCTTC	CASSGLGGVEQFF
TRBJ1-5	-	-	16	TRBV19	TGTGCCAGTAGTATTTCCGGGGGGGAAGGCAATCAGCCCCAGCATTTT	CASSISGGEGNQPQHF
TRBJ2-1	-	-	16	TRBV27	TGTGCCAGCAGCGGACCGGGGGACAGCTCCTACAATGAGCAGTTCTTC	CASSGPGDSSYNEQFF
TRBJ1-1	-	-	15	TRBV18	TGTGCCAGCTCACTCGGACAGATTGGGGACACTGAAGCTTTCTTT	CASSLGQIGDTEAFF
TRBJ1-5	-	-	16	TRBV4-1	TGCGCCAGCAGCCCCGATGCGGGGGTGGGCAATCAGCCCCAGCATTTT	CASSPDAGVGNQPQHF
TRBJ2-6	-	-	15	TRBV5-4	TGTGCCAGCAGCTCAGACATCTCTGGGGCCAACGTCCTGACTTTC	CASSSDISGANVLTF
TRBJ1-6	-	-	15	TRBV3-1/TRBV3-2	TGTGCCAGCAGTCTCAAGGACAGTCGTAATTCACCCCTCCACTTT	CASSLKDSRNSPLHF
TRBJ1-6	-	-	16	TRBV19	TGTGCCAGTAGTATAGGGCAGGGGATCTATAATTCACCCCTCCACTTT	CASSIGQGIYNSPLHF